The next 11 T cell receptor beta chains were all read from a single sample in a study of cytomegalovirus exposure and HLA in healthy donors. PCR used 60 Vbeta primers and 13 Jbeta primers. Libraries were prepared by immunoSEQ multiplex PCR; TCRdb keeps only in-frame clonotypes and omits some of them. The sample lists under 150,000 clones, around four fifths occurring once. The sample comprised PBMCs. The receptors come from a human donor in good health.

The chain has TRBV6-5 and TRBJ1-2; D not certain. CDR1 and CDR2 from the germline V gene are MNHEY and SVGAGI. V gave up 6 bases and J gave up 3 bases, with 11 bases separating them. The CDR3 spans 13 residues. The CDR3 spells CASRMGPYYGYTF. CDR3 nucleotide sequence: TGTGCCAGCAGGATGGGCCCCTACTATGGCTACACCTTC.

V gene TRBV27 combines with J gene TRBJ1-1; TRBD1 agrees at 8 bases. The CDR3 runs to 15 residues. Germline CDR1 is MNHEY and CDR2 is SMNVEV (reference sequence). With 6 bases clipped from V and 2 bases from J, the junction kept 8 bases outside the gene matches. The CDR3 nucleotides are TGTGCCAGCAGAGAATGGCCAGGGGGCAACACTGAAGCTTTCTTT. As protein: CASREWPGGNTEAFF.

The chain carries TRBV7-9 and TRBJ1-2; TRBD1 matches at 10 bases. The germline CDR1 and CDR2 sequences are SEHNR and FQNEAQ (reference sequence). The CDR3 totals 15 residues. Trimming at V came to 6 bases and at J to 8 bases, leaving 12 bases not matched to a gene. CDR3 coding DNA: TGTGCCAGCAGAGAGTTATCCGGGACAGGGGAAGGCTACACCTTC. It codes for CASRELSGTGEGYTF.

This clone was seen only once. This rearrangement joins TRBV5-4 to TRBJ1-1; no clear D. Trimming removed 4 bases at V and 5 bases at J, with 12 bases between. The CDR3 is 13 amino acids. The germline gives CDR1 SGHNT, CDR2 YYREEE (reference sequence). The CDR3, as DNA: TGTGCCAGCAGCCACCGGGAGGATACTGAAGCTTTCTTT. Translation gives CASSHREDTEAFF. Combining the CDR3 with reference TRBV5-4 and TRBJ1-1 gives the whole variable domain ETGVTQSPTHLIKTRGQQVTLRCSSQSGHNTVSWYQQALGQGPQFIFQYYREEENGRGNFPPRFSGLQFPNYSSELNVNALELDDSALYLCASSHREDTEAFFGQGTRLTVV.

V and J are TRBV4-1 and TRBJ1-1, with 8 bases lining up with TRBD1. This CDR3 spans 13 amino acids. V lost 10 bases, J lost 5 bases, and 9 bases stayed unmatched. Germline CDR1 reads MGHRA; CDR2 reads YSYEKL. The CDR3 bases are TGCGCCACCCGCAGGGGGCCCGGGACTGAAGCTTTCTTT. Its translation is CATRRGPGTEAFF.

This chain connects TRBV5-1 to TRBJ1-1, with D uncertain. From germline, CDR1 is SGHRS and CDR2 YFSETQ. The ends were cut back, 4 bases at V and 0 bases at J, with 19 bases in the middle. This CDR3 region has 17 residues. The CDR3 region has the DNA TGCGCCAGCAGCGAGGTGTCAAAGTCTGCCTTGAACACTGAAGCTTTCTTT. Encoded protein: CASSEVSKSALNTEAFF.

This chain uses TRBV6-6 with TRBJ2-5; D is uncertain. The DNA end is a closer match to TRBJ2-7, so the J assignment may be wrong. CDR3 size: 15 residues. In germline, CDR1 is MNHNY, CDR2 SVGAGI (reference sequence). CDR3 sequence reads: CASSYGEEYSYEQYF. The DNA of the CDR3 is TGTGCCAGCAGTTATGGTGAGGAGTACTCCTACGAGCAGTACTTC.

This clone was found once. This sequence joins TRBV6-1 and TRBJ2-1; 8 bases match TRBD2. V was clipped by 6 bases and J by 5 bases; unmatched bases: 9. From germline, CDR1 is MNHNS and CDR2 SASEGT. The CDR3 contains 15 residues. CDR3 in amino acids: CASSKYPRGDNEQFF. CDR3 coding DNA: TGTGCCAGCAGCAAGTACCCGCGGGGGGACAATGAGCAGTTCTTC.

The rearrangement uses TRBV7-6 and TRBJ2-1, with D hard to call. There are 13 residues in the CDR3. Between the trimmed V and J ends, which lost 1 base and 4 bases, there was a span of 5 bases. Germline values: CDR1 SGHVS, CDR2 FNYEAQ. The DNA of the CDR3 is TGTGCCAGCAGCTTAGGGCGGTACAATGAGCAGTTCTTC. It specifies CASSLGRYNEQFF.

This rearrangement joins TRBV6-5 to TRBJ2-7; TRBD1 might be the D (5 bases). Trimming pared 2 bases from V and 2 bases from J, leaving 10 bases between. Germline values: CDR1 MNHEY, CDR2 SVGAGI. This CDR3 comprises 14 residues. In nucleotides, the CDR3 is TGTGCCAGCAGTTACCCAGGGAAGGCCTACGAGCAGTACTTC. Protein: CASSYPGKAYEQYF.

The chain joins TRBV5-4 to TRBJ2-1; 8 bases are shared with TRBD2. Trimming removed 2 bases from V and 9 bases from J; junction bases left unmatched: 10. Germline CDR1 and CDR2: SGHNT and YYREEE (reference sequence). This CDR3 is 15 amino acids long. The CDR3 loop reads CASSFNGGAVVEQFF. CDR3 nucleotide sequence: TGTGCCAGCAGCTTTAACGGGGGGGCCGTGGTTGAGCAGTTCTTC.